Listed below are T cell receptor beta chains from one sample, sequenced in a study of blood T cell repertoires in COVID-19. Data came from immunoSEQ multiplex PCR; TCRdb stores just in-frame clones and leaves some out. The data show about 100,000 clones, just under 80% seen once. Source material: peripheral blood. The receptors derive from a man aged 65 to 79 with active or convalescent COVID-19. The CDR3 runs from the conserved cysteine through the conserved F or W. The D gene is left open where the match is weak. Clone size appears in some rows only: once, few, many, or a class for an expanded clone.

length: 19; D: TRBD1; V: TRBV6-2/TRBV6-3; size: NA; J: TRBJ1-5; DNA: TGTGCCAGCAGTCACGACAGGGGGCTACGCTACCGTAGCAATCAGCCCCAGCATTTT; CDR3: CASSHDRGLRYRSNQPQHF
length: 18; D: TRBD2; V: TRBV5-1; size: NA; J: TRBJ2-7; DNA: TGCGCCAGCAGCTTGGCCTGGACTAGCGGGGGGACTACCTACGAGCAGTACTTC; CDR3: CASSLAWTSGGTTYEQYF
length: 14; D: NA; V: TRBV19; size: NA; J: TRBJ1-2; DNA: TGTGCCAGTACCCTCGGAAGGGGATACTATGGCTACACCTTC; CDR3: CASTLGRGYYGYTF
length: 16; D: NA; V: TRBV5-1; size: NA; J: TRBJ2-3; DNA: TGCGCCAGCAGCTACGCAGGCGACATTAGCACAGATACGCAGTATTTT; CDR3: CASSYAGDISTDTQYF
length: 16; D: NA; V: TRBV5-5; size: NA; J: TRBJ2-1; DNA: TGTGCCAGCAGCTTGGGGCAGGCCTACTCCTACAATGAGCAGTTCTTC; CDR3: CASSLGQAYSYNEQFF
length: 17; D: NA; V: TRBV2; size: NA; J: TRBJ1-3; DNA: TGTGCCAGCAGCTACACCAACAGGGAATACACTGGAAACACCATATATTTT; CDR3: CASSYTNREYTGNTIYF
length: 13; D: NA; V: TRBV10-2; size: NA; J: TRBJ2-7; DNA: TGCGCCAGCAGCCGGGGTGACACCTACGAGCAGTACTTC; CDR3: CASSRGDTYEQYF
length: 13; D: NA; V: TRBV19; size: NA; J: TRBJ1-5; DNA: TGTGCCAGTAGGCCCCAGGGAACTCAGCCCCAGCATTTT; CDR3: CASRPQGTQPQHF
length: 14; D: NA; V: TRBV29-1; size: NA; J: TRBJ1-2; DNA: TGCAGCGTTGAAGATCAGCCAGGTAGCTATGGCTACACCTTC; CDR3: CSVEDQPGSYGYTF
length: 13; D: NA; V: TRBV7-2; size: NA; J: TRBJ2-1; DNA: TGTGCCAGCAGCCCAGGAATTGGCGGGACCCAGTTCTTC; CDR3: CASSPGIGGTQFF
length: 15; D: TRBD1; V: TRBV24-1; size: NA; J: TRBJ2-1; DNA: TGTGCCACCAGTGAGCCACGACAGGGGAGCCATGAGCAGTTCTTC; CDR3: CATSEPRQGSHEQFF
length: 12; D: TRBD2; V: TRBV29-1; size: once; J: TRBJ2-1; DNA: TGCAGCATTCGGACTAGCGGCAATGAGCAGTTCTTC; CDR3: CSIRTSGNEQFF
length: 13; D: NA; V: TRBV9; size: NA; J: TRBJ2-2; DNA: TGTGCCAGCAGCGTAGTTCCCTCCGGGGAGCTGTTTTTT; CDR3: CASSVVPSGELFF
length: 17; D: NA; V: TRBV7-8; size: NA; J: TRBJ1-5; DNA: TGTGCCAGCAGCCACAGCGGACGGGAGTATAGCAATCAGCCCCAGCATTTT; CDR3: CASSHSGREYSNQPQHF
length: 16; D: NA; V: TRBV6-1; size: NA; J: TRBJ2-2; DNA: TGTGCCAGCAGTGGCTGGGGTCCGGGAAGGCACGGGGAGCTGTTTTTT; CDR3: CASSGWGPGRHGELFF
length: 14; D: TRBD1; V: TRBV2; size: NA; J: TRBJ1-6; DNA: TGTGCCAGCACCCGACAGGGGCAGGGTTCACCCCTCCACTTT; CDR3: CASTRQGQGSPLHF
length: 13; D: NA; V: TRBV29-1; size: few; J: TRBJ2-4; DNA: TGCAGCGTCAATGGACAGGGAGGGGGTATTCAGTACTTC; CDR3: CSVNGQGGGIQYF
length: 13; D: NA; V: TRBV28; size: NA; J: TRBJ1-1; DNA: TGTGCCAGCAGCCACAGGGTAGGCACTGAAGCTTTCTTT; CDR3: CASSHRVGTEAFF
length: 14; D: NA; V: TRBV6-2/TRBV6-3; size: NA; J: TRBJ1-2; DNA: TGTGCCAGCAGTTACTCGACAACTAACTATGGCTACACCTTC; CDR3: CASSYSTTNYGYTF
length: 18; D: NA; V: TRBV6-2/TRBV6-3; size: NA; J: TRBJ2-1; DNA: TGTGCCAGCAGTTACTCGACGGTTTCGGGAGTAGGGGTCAATGAGCAGTTCTTC; CDR3: CASSYSTVSGVGVNEQFF
length: 18; D: TRBD1; V: TRBV5-1; size: NA; J: TRBJ2-2; DNA: TGCGCCAGCAGCTTTAGTCCTACCGGGACAGGGACGGGCGGGGAGCTGTTTTTT; CDR3: CASSFSPTGTGTGGELFF
length: 15; D: NA; V: TRBV7-8; size: once; J: TRBJ2-3; DNA: TGTGCCAGCAGCCCCAGGGGAACTAGCACAGATACGCAGTATTTT; CDR3: CASSPRGTSTDTQYF
length: 12; D: NA; V: TRBV12-3/TRBV12-4; size: NA; J: TRBJ1-5; DNA: TGTGCCAGCAGTCACAGGGTTCAGCCCCAGCATTTT; CDR3: CASSHRVQPQHF
length: 16; D: TRBD1; V: TRBV28; size: once; J: TRBJ2-2; DNA: TGTGCCAGCAGCCGTGGGGACAGGGCGAACACCGGGGAGCTGTTTTTT; CDR3: CASSRGDRANTGELFF
length: 15; D: NA; V: TRBV7-9; size: NA; J: TRBJ2-1; DNA: TGTGCCAGCAGCCTACCAAGCTTCAGGGACAATGAGCAGTTCTTC; CDR3: CASSLPSFRDNEQFF
length: 17; D: TRBD2; V: TRBV4-1; size: NA; J: TRBJ2-5; DNA: TGCGCCAGCAGCCAACCTACTAGCGGGAGGTCACAAGAGACCCAGTACTTC; CDR3: CASSQPTSGRSQETQYF
length: 15; D: NA; V: TRBV3-1/TRBV3-2; size: NA; J: TRBJ2-5; DNA: TGTGCCAGCAGCCGCTTAGAGACCAGCGGGGAGACCCAGTACTTC; CDR3: CASSRLETSGETQYF
length: 13; D: NA; V: TRBV5-8; size: NA; J: TRBJ1-2; DNA: TGTGCCAGCAGCCCCGGACTGAACTATGGCTACACCTTC; CDR3: CASSPGLNYGYTF
length: 13; D: NA; V: TRBV29-1; size: NA; J: TRBJ2-5; DNA: TGCAGCGTGACCCGGGACTTAGGAGCCACCCAGTACTTC; CDR3: CSVTRDLGATQYF
length: 16; D: NA; V: TRBV6-5; size: NA; J: TRBJ1-2; DNA: TGTGCCAGCAGTTACTCCGGCAGGGGCGGTAACTATGGCTACACCTTC; CDR3: CASSYSGRGGNYGYTF
length: 15; D: TRBD1; V: TRBV6-6; size: NA; J: TRBJ2-7; DNA: TGTGCCAGCAGTTACTGGGACAGGGGGATCTACGAGCAGTACTTC; CDR3: CASSYWDRGIYEQYF
length: 16; D: TRBD2; V: TRBV7-6; size: NA; J: TRBJ2-4; DNA: TGTGCCAGCAGCTTATGGGCGGGAGGGCCTAAAAACATTCAGTACTTC; CDR3: CASSLWAGGPKNIQYF
length: 17; D: NA; V: TRBV27; size: NA; J: TRBJ2-6; DNA: TGTGCCAGCAGTTCCCGCCAGGGGAATACTGGGGCCAACGTCCTGACTTTC; CDR3: CASSSRQGNTGANVLTF
length: 20; D: NA; V: TRBV24-1; size: NA; J: TRBJ1-3; DNA: TGTGCCACCAGTTTGGGGAGACGTTTTGCAACAATTTCCTCTGGAAACACCATATATTTT; CDR3: CATSLGRRFATISSGNTIYF
length: 15; D: TRBD2; V: TRBV5-6; size: NA; J: TRBJ2-2; DNA: TGTGCCAGCAACTTCGGGACTACGAACACCGGGGAGCTGTTTTTT; CDR3: CASNFGTTNTGELFF
length: 16; D: TRBD2; V: TRBV5-1; size: NA; J: TRBJ2-1; DNA: TGCGCCAGCAGTTTCTCTAGCGGGGGCCCCTACAATGAGCAGTTCTTC; CDR3: CASSFSSGGPYNEQFF
length: 11; D: NA; V: TRBV5-1; size: many; J: TRBJ1-2; DNA: TGCGCCATCACCAGGGACTATGGCTACACCTTC; CDR3: CAITRDYGYTF
length: 11; D: NA; V: TRBV12-5; size: few; J: TRBJ1-1; DNA: TGTGCTAGTGCCGAGGGAACTGAAGCTTTCTTT; CDR3: CASAEGTEAFF
length: 11; D: NA; V: TRBV5-1; size: NA; J: TRBJ2-7; DNA: TGCGCCAGCAGGACGGGGTCCGAGCAGTACTTC; CDR3: CASRTGSEQYF
length: 17; D: TRBD1; V: TRBV19; size: NA; J: TRBJ2-3; DNA: TGTGCCAGTAGTATAGATGCCCCGGGACAGGGATCAGATACGCAGTATTTT; CDR3: CASSIDAPGQGSDTQYF
length: 17; D: TRBD1; V: TRBV6-1; size: NA; J: TRBJ1-5; DNA: TGTGCCAGCAGTGCGCCCTCAGGGGGCGGGGGCAATCAGCCCCAGCATTTT; CDR3: CASSAPSGGGGNQPQHF
length: 14; D: TRBD2; V: TRBV7-9; size: NA; J: TRBJ2-4; DNA: TGTGCCAGCGGGGGGGACGTAGCCAAAAACATTCAGTACTTC; CDR3: CASGGDVAKNIQYF
length: 13; D: TRBD1; V: TRBV30; size: few; J: TRBJ1-2; DNA: TGTGCCTGGAGTGTAGGGGGCGGATTAGGCTACACCTTC; CDR3: CAWSVGGGLGYTF
length: 15; D: TRBD2; V: TRBV6-5; size: NA; J: TRBJ2-7; DNA: TGTGCCAGCAGTTACTCGTCTAGCGGGAGGGTCGAGCAGTACTTC; CDR3: CASSYSSSGRVEQYF
length: 15; D: TRBD2; V: TRBV11-2; size: NA; J: TRBJ2-3; DNA: TGTGCCAGCAGCTTGGAAGCGGGGGGCACAGATACGCAGTATTTT; CDR3: CASSLEAGGTDTQYF
length: 15; D: TRBD1; V: TRBV24-1; size: NA; J: TRBJ1-2; DNA: TGTGCCACCAGTGCAGGGACAGGGGGATCGAATGGCTACACCTTC; CDR3: CATSAGTGGSNGYTF
length: 15; D: NA; V: TRBV27; size: many; J: TRBJ2-7; DNA: TGTGCCAGCAGTTTGCAAGGGGGTGTATTCTACGAGCAGTACTTC; CDR3: CASSLQGGVFYEQYF
length: 14; D: NA; V: TRBV6-4; size: NA; J: TRBJ2-2; DNA: TGTGCCAGCAGGGGCACAGGAAACACCGGGGAGCTGTTTTTT; CDR3: CASRGTGNTGELFF
length: 14; D: NA; V: TRBV29-1; size: NA; J: TRBJ1-5; DNA: TGCAGCGTTCAAGAGGGGGGAATCGGTCAGCCCCAGCATTTT; CDR3: CSVQEGGIGQPQHF
length: 15; D: TRBD2; V: TRBV19; size: NA; J: TRBJ2-1; DNA: TGTGCCACCCCAGGACTAGCGGGGGGAAACAATGAGCAGTTCTTC; CDR3: CATPGLAGGNNEQFF
length: 11; D: NA; V: TRBV11-2; size: NA; J: TRBJ2-7; DNA: TGTGCCAGCAGCTTAGTGGCCGAGCAGTACTTC; CDR3: CASSLVAEQYF
length: 16; D: NA; V: TRBV2; size: NA; J: TRBJ1-5; DNA: TGTGCCAGCAGTTCCCTCCCAATCGGGAGCAATCAGCCCCAGCATTTT; CDR3: CASSSLPIGSNQPQHF
length: 15; D: TRBD1; V: TRBV5-4; size: NA; J: TRBJ1-2; DNA: TGTGCCAGCAGCTATTGGGACAGATCTAACTATGGCTACACCTTC; CDR3: CASSYWDRSNYGYTF
length: 12; D: NA; V: TRBV28; size: NA; J: TRBJ1-5; DNA: TGTGCCAGCAACCAATTGGGGAGTGCCCAGCATTTT; CDR3: CASNQLGSAQHF
length: 16; D: TRBD2; V: TRBV7-6; size: NA; J: TRBJ2-1; DNA: TGTGCCAGCAGCTTATGGAGTGCTAGCGGGAGTAATGAGCAGTTCTTC; CDR3: CASSLWSASGSNEQFF
length: 18; D: TRBD2; V: TRBV3-1/TRBV3-2; size: NA; J: TRBJ2-5; DNA: TGTGCCAGCAGCCAAGATTCCGGGACGGGGGGGCCCCAAGAGACCCAGTACTTC; CDR3: CASSQDSGTGGPQETQYF
length: 15; D: NA; V: TRBV7-2; size: NA; J: TRBJ1-3; DNA: TGTGCCAGCAGCCCCTCGGGGTTTTCTGGAAACACCATATATTTT; CDR3: CASSPSGFSGNTIYF
length: 12; D: NA; V: TRBV29-1; size: NA; J: TRBJ1-2; DNA: TGCAGCGTTGAAGATATTAACTATGGCTACACCTTC; CDR3: CSVEDINYGYTF
length: 16; D: TRBD2; V: TRBV5-4; size: NA; J: TRBJ2-5; DNA: TGTGCCAGCAGCTTAAATGGACTAGCGGGGTTAGAGACCCAGTACTTC; CDR3: CASSLNGLAGLETQYF
length: 14; D: NA; V: TRBV10-3; size: NA; J: TRBJ1-1; DNA: TGTGCCATCAGTGAGGGACTCCCCGCCACTGAAGCTTTCTTT; CDR3: CAISEGLPATEAFF